Reported below is one T cell receptor (beta chain). Its cognate antigen is unknown. The V segment lost 4 bases and the J segment 6 bases; nucleotides outside the gene matches: 10. The length of the CDR3 is 15 residues. Looked up from germline, CDR1 is MDHEN and CDR2 is SYDVKM. The sample belongs to a study of PD-1 blockade in mismatch repair-deficient tumors. Overall study findings and caveats: After pembrolizumab, tumor-resident clones rose rapidly, then generally contracted before radiologic responses.

TCR sequencing covered a few patients who responded to pembrolizumab. Produced via immunoSEQ multiplex PCR; TCRdb's table is partial and in-frame only. The sample contains around 130,000 clones, around nine tenths of which appear only once. This material consisted of peripheral blood, taken about 17 months after starting pembrolizumab. The receptor was isolated from an adult with mismatch repair-deficient cancer. This chain uses TRBV28 with TRBJ2-7, with 9 bases fitting TRBD2. CDR3 in amino acids: CASSSGSGRTLEQYF. The CDR3 DNA is TGTGCCAGCAGTTCCGGAAGCGGGAGGACTCTCGAGCAGTACTTC.